This TCR beta chain was profiled in a study of blood T cell repertoires in COVID-19. Background on the study: In each case, the material was cDNA or gDNA derived from T cells, B-cell-depleted T cells, or PBMCs.

Only one count was recorded for this clone. Losses at the gene ends were 5 bases for V and 13 bases for J; bases not matched to a gene: 10. CDR1 is LNHDA and CDR2 is SQIVND in the germline V gene (reference sequence). The CDR3 consists of 12 residues. Assay: immunoSEQ multiplex PCR; the TCRdb copy retains only in-frame clones and omits some. The repertoire holds 330,000 or so clones, with roughly nine tenths as singletons. V usage is TRBV19 and J usage is TRBJ1-2, with 7 bases that match TRBD1. What was sequenced was PBMCs or T cells enriched from blood (not recorded which). This clonotype originated in a woman younger than 45 who had recovered from COVID-19. CDR3 amino acids: CASSPDRYHFTF. In nucleotides, the CDR3 is TGTGCCAGTAGTCCGGACAGGTATCATTTCACCTTC.